The 4 T cell receptor beta chains presented below share a single source sample, sequenced in a study of shared clonotypes between healthy human individuals. Assay: immunoSEQ multiplex PCR; the TCRdb copy retains only in-frame clones and omits some. The table lists more than 2 million clones, approximately 95% of them singletons. What was sequenced was naive CD4+ T cells sorted from blood. Regarding subset: CD45RA+ positively selected. These receptors were taken from a man aged 18 to 35 in good health.

CDR3 protein: CASSLVGISEQYF. CDR3 coding DNA: TGCGCCAGCAGCTTGGTTGGGATTAGCGAGCAGTACTTC. The chain recombines TRBV5-1 with TRBJ2-7, with D unresolved. Trimming took off 0 bases at V and 6 bases at J, with 10 bases between the two ends. CDR3 length: 13 amino acids. Germline V CDR1 and CDR2: SGHRS, YFSETQ.

The rearrangement joins TRBV28 to TRBJ2-7, with D maybe TRBD1 (6 bases). Germline values: CDR1 MDHEN, CDR2 SYDVKM. The CDR3 has 15 amino acids. Trimming left V 7 bases short and J 3 bases short, with 19 bases between. CDR3 coding DNA: TGTGCCAGCAACCCCAGAAGAGGGGGAGACTACGAGCAGTACTTC. Its translation: CASNPRRGGDYEQYF.

This clone occurred once. The chain combines TRBV6-5 with TRBJ2-7; D may be TRBD1 (5 bases). This CDR3 spans 14 amino acids. V shed 2 bases and J shed 4 bases, with 12 bases lying between them. The germline CDR1 and CDR2 sequences are MNHEY and SVGAGI. The CDR3 protein is CASSYKQGWYEQYF. CDR3 DNA sequence: TGTGCCAGCAGTTACAAGCAGGGTTGGTACGAGCAGTACTTC.

The rearrangement uses TRBV10-3 and TRBJ2-7, with 7 bases that match TRBD2. Germline CDR1 reads ENHRY; CDR2 reads SYGVKD. Trimming cost V 0 bases and J 2 bases; bases outside gene matches: 7. The CDR3 consists of 16 residues. The CDR3 protein is CAISESGGTAPYEQYF. The CDR3 DNA follows: TGTGCCATCAGTGAGTCGGGGGGGACGGCTCCCTACGAGCAGTACTTC.